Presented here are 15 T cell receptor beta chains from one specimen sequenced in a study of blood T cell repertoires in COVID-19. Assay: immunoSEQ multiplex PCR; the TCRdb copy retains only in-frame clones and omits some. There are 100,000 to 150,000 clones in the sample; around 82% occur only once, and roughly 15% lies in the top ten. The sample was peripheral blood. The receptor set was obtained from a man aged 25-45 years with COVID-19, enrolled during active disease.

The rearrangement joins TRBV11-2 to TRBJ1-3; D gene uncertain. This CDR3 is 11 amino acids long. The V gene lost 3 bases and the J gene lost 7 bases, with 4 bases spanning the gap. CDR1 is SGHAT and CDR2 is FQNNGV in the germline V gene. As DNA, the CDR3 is TGTGCCAGCAGCTTCATGAACACCATATATTTT. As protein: CASSFMNTIYF. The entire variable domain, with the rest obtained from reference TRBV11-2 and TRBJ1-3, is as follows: EAGVAQSPRYKIIEKRQSVAFWCNPISGHATLYWYQQILGQGPKLLIQFQNNGVVDDSQLPKDRFSAERLKGVDSTLKIQPAKLEDSAVYLCASSFMNTIYFGEGSWLTVV.

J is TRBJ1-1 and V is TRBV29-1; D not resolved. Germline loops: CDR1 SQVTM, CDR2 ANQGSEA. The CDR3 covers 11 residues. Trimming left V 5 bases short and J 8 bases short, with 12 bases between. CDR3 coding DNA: TGCAGCGTTCCGGTACTGAGGGAAGCTTTCTTT. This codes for CSVPVLREAFF.

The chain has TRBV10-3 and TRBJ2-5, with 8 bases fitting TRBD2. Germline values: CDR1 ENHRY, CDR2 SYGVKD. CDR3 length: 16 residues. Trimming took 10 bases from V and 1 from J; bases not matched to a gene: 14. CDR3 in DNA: TGTGCCACTCGAGCGGGGGACCTAACGATCCAAGAGACCCAGTACTTC. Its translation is CATRAGDLTIQETQYF.

In nucleotides, the CDR3 is TGTGCCTGGACAGGGTCAACTAATGAAAAACTGTTTTTT. Amino acids: CAWTGSTNEKLFF. The chain links TRBV30 to TRBJ1-4, with a possible D match to TRBD1 (5 bases). CDR1 is GTSNPN and CDR2 is SVGIG in the germline V gene (reference sequence). The V end was cut by 4 bases, the J end by 0 bases, with 6 bases between. This CDR3 contains 13 residues.

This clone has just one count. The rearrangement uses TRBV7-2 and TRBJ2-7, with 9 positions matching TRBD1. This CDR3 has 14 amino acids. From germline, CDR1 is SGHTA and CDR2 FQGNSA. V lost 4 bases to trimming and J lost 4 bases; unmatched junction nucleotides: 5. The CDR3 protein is CASSSGTGSYEQYF. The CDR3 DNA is TGTGCCAGCAGCTCCGGGACAGGGTCATACGAGCAGTACTTC.

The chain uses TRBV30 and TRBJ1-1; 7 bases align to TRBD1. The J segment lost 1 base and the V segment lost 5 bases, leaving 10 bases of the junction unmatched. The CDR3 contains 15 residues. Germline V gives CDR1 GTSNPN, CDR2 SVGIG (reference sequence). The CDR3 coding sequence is TGTGCCTGGGAACCATCGTACAGGGGGAACACTGAAGCTTTCTTT. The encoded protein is CAWEPSYRGNTEAFF. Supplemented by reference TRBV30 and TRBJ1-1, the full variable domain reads SQTIHQWPATLVQPVGSPLSLECTVEGTSNPNLYWYRQAAGRGLQLLFYSVGIGQISSEVPQNLSASRPQDRQFILSSKKLLLSDSGFYLCAWEPSYRGNTEAFFGQGTRLTVV.

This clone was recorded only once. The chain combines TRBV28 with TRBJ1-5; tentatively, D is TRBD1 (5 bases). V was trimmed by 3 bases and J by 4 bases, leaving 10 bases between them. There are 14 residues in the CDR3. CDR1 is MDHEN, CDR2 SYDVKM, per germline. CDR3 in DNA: TGTGCCAGCAGTTTGGGCAGGGTTAATCAGCCCCAGCATTTT. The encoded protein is CASSLGRVNQPQHF.

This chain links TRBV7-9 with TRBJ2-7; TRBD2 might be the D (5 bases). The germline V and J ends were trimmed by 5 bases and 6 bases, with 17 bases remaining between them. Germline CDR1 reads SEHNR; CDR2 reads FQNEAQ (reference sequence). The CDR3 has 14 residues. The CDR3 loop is CASSAFNFRGEQYF. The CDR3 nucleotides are TGTGCCAGCAGCGCCTTCAACTTTCGGGGCGAGCAGTACTTC.

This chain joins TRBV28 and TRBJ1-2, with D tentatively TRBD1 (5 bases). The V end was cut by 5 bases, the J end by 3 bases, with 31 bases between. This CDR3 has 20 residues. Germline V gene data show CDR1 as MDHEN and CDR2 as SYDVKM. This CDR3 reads CASSLTLWGAGFFMHYGYTF. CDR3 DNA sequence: TGTGCCAGCAGTCTTACGCTTTGGGGCGCTGGGTTCTTCATGCACTATGGCTACACCTTC.

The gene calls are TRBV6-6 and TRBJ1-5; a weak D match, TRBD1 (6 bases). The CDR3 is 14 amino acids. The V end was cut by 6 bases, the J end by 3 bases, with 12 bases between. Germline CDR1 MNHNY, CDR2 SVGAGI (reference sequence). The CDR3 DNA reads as TGTGCCAGCAGCTCTGGACAGTTCAATCAGCCCCAGCATTTT. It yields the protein CASSSGQFNQPQHF.

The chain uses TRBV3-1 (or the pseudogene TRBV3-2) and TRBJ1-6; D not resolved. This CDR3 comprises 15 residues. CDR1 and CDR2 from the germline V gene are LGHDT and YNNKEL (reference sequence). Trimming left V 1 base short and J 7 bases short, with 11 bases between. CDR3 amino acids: CASSQVLGSNSPLHF. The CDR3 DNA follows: TGTGCCAGCAGCCAAGTCCTGGGCTCCAATTCACCCCTCCACTTT.

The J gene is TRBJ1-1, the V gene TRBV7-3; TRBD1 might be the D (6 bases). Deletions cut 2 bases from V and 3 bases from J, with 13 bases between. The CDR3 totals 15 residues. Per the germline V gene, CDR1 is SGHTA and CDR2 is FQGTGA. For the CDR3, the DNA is TGTGCCAGCAGCTTACGGGGAGGGGGTTACACTGAAGCTTTCTTT. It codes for CASSLRGGGYTEAFF.

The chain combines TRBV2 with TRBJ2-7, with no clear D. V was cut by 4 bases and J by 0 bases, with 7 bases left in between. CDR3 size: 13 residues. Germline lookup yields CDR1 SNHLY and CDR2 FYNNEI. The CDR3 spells CASSVQDSYEQYF. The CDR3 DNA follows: TGTGCCAGCAGTGTGCAGGACTCCTACGAGCAGTACTTC.

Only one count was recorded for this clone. The CDR3 is CASSLMGLALYNEQFF. In nucleotides, the CDR3 is TGTGCCAGCAGCTTAATGGGACTAGCTCTATACAATGAGCAGTTCTTC. The rearrangement uses TRBV7-9 and TRBJ2-1; 9 bases are a match to TRBD2. The CDR3 is 16 residues long. V lost 2 bases to trimming and J lost 4 bases; unmatched junction nucleotides: 6. CDR1 is SEHNR, CDR2 FQNEAQ, per germline (reference sequence).

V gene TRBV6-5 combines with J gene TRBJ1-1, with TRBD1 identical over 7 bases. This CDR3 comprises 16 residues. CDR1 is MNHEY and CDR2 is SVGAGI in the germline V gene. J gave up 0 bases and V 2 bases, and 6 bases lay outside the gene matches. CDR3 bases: TGTGCCAGCAGTTACGAACAGGGGCCCCTGAACACTGAAGCTTTCTTT. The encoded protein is CASSYEQGPLNTEAFF.